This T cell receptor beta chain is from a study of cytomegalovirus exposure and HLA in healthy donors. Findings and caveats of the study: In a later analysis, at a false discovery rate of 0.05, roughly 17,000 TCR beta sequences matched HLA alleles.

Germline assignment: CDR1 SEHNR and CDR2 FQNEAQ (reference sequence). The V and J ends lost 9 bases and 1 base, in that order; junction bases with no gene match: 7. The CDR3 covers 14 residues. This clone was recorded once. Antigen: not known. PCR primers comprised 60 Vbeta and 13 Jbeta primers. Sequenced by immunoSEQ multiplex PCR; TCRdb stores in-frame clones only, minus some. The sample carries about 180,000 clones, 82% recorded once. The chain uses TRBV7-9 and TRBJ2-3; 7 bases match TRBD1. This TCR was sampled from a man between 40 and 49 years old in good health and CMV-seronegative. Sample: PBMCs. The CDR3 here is CASFKTGRTDTQYF. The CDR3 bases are TGTGCCAGTTTCAAGACAGGGCGCACAGATACGCAGTATTTT.